These T cell receptor beta chains were read from a single sample in a study of blood T cell repertoires in COVID-19. The repertoire was sequenced with immunoSEQ multiplex PCR; TCRdb's copy has only in-frame clones and lacks some. This table has more than 95,000 clones, more than 85% appearing once. Sequences were obtained from peripheral blood. The receptors shown here come from a human donor in a cohort sampled during active COVID-19. Each CDR3 is given with its conserved first and last residue. Each record gives: J gene, V gene, clone size, D gene, CDR3 DNA, CDR3 protein. A D gene is named only where the DNA matches it firmly. Some rows mark clone size as missing; the rest say once, few, many or name a class of expanded clone.

>TRBJ1-1|TRBV6-5|NA|TRBD1
TGTGCCAGCCGGGGCGAAGGGGGCTTAACTGAAGCTTTCTTT
CASRGEGGLTEAFF
>TRBJ2-7|TRBV2|NA|TRBD2
TGTGCCAGCATCGAGGCGGGAGTAGGCTACGAGCAGTACTTC
CASIEAGVGYEQYF
>TRBJ1-5|TRBV19|NA|TRBD1
TGTGCCAGTAGAATAACAGGGGGCGGGAGCAATCAGCCCCAGCATTTT
CASRITGGGSNQPQHF
>TRBJ2-5|TRBV3-1/TRBV3-2|NA|TRBD1
TGTGCCAGCAGCCCCCGGAGTACAGGGGTAGAGACCCAGTACTTC
CASSPRSTGVETQYF
>TRBJ2-1|TRBV19|NA|NA
TGTGCCAGTAGTACTGGGACTAGGGGGCACAATGAGCAGTTCTTC
CASSTGTRGHNEQFF
>TRBJ2-7|TRBV5-4|NA|TRBD2
TGTGCCAGCAGCCGAGACAAAAGCGGGGCGAACTACGAGCAGTACTTC
CASSRDKSGANYEQYF
>TRBJ2-3|TRBV11-2|NA|TRBD2
TGTGCCAGCAGCTTGTCAGCGGGGATTCGCACAGATACGCAGTATTTT
CASSLSAGIRTDTQYF
>TRBJ2-5|TRBV15|NA|NA
TGTGCCACCAGCGAAGAGAGACAGGGAGGCCAAGAGACCCAGTACTTC
CATSEERQGGQETQYF
>TRBJ2-1|TRBV10-1|NA|TRBD2
TGCGCCAGCAGTGCTTCAACCGGGACTAGCGGGAGTAGTGAGCAGTTCTTC
CASSASTGTSGSSEQFF
>TRBJ2-7|TRBV15|few|NA
TGTGCCACCAGCAGAGGGACAAAATCAGACGAGCAGTACTTC
CATSRGTKSDEQYF